The 6 T cell receptor beta chains reported below all come from one sample, sequenced in a study of blood T cell repertoires in COVID-19. The repertoire was sequenced with immunoSEQ multiplex PCR; TCRdb's copy has only in-frame clones and lacks some. This sample has some 290,000 clones, with just under 90% found just once. Sequenced input: PBMCs or T cells enriched from blood (not recorded which). Source of these receptors: a woman in her 30s who had recovered from COVID-19.

The count of this clone is one. V usage is TRBV19 and J usage is TRBJ2-1; 11 bases are shared with TRBD2. CDR1 and CDR2 from the germline V gene are LNHDA and SQIVND (reference sequence). The CDR3 loop spans 15 amino acids. J was trimmed by 4 bases and V by 5 bases; bases with no gene match: 4. CDR3 sequence (DNA): TGTGCCAGTAGTCCACTAGCGGGAGTTTACAATGAGCAGTTCTTC. Translated: CASSPLAGVYNEQFF.

This chain connects TRBV2 to TRBJ1-4, with 9 nucleotides matching TRBD1. V gave up 8 bases and J gave up 5 bases; unmatched junction bases: 3. Germline CDR1 SNHLY, CDR2 FYNNEI. The CDR3 consists of 13 residues. The CDR3 DNA follows: TGTGCCAGCCCGGGACAGGGAAATGAAAAACTGTTTTTT. It codes for CASPGQGNEKLFF.

A word on this clone: This sample includes further DNA sequences coding for the same CDR3. The J gene is TRBJ1-5, the V gene TRBV19; TRBD1 aligns across 10 bases. The germline CDR1 and CDR2 sequences are LNHDA and SQIVND (reference sequence). The CDR3 runs to 14 residues. The ends lost 8 bases at V and 4 bases at J; junction bases unmatched: 5. In DNA form, the CDR3 reads TGTGCCAGTTCCGGACAGGGGGGAAATCAGCCCCAGCATTTT. Protein: CASSGQGGNQPQHF.

The chain couples TRBV28 to TRBJ1-3, with TRBD1 as a possible D gene (5 bases). CDR3 length: 14 amino acids. Trimming shortened V by 3 bases and J by 5 bases, and 11 bases separated the two germline ends. Germline CDR1 reads MDHEN; CDR2 reads SYDVKM. The CDR3: CASSLLGGRNTIYF. For the CDR3, the DNA is TGTGCCAGCAGTTTGTTGGGGGGACGAAACACCATATATTTT.

This clone was detected once. This chain joins TRBV5-1 and TRBJ2-7; TRBD2 matches at 11 bases. Per the germline V gene, CDR1 is SGHRS and CDR2 is YFSETQ. This CDR3 has 17 amino acids. Germline trimming cut 0 bases from V and 0 bases from J; bases unmatched to any gene: 5. The CDR3 loop is CASSLGTSGWGSYEQYF. The CDR3 region has the DNA TGCGCCAGCAGCTTGGGGACTAGCGGGTGGGGCTCCTACGAGCAGTACTTC.

The chain carries TRBV2 and TRBJ1-1; D may be TRBD1 (5 bases). The CDR3 is made up of 14 amino acids. The ends were cut back, 3 bases at V and 7 bases at J, with 15 bases in the middle. Germline-derived CDR1 and CDR2 are SNHLY and FYNNEI. CDR3 DNA sequence: TGTGCCAGCAGTGAGGGTCGGGGGTTAGGTGAAGCTTTCTTT. It encodes CASSEGRGLGEAFF. The full variable domain, rest sourced from reference TRBV2 and TRBJ1-1, is EPEVTQTPSHQVTQMGQEVILRCVPISNHLYFYWYRQILGQKVEFLVSFYNNEISEKSEIFDDQFSVERPDGSNFTLKIRSTKLEDSAMYFCASSEGRGLGEAFFGQGTRLTVV.